Listed below are T cell receptor beta chains from one sample, sequenced in a study of OX40 agonist ivuxolimab in advanced cancers. Clones were read by immunoSEQ multiplex PCR, and TCRdb kept only the in-frame ones, dropping some. The sample shows roughly 45,000 clones, about 80% of them seen only once. This specimen consisted of CD4+ or CD8+ T cells sorted from blood, obtained in a trial of the OX40 agonist ivuxolimab. These receptors were taken from an adult with an advanced solid tumor such as melanoma, head and neck, liver or kidney cancer. CDR3s include the opening cysteine and the closing phenylalanine or tryptophan. A D gene is named only where the DNA matches it firmly.

>TRBV7-6|TRBJ1-1|.
CASSLGENTEAFF
>TRBV30|TRBJ2-1|TRBD2
CAWNAVREVFF
>TRBV7-2|TRBJ2-1|.
CASSLSGIIYNEQFF
>TRBV25-1|TRBJ1-2|.
CASSAMADSRRGYTF
>TRBV4-1|TRBJ2-7|TRBD2
CASSQVPGGPIYEQYF
>TRBV5-3|TRBJ2-7|TRBD1
CARSSDRVLVSSYEQYF
>TRBV7-2|TRBJ2-7|.
CASSSRGPEQYF
>TRBV25-1|TRBJ1-5|.
CASSEFGFQPQHF
>TRBV5-1|TRBJ2-7|.
CASSDPPRGTYEQYF
>TRBV18|TRBJ2-5|TRBD2
CASSPLAGEGTQYF
>TRBV19|TRBJ2-3|TRBD2
CASSNYLAGVSPDTQYF
>TRBV19|TRBJ2-3|.
CASSISVTSTDTQYF